This entry lists 18 T cell receptor beta chains sequenced from one sample in a study of T cell repertoires in cytomegalovirus infection. These receptors have no known antigen. TCRdb processed the reads anew with MiXCR; each CDR3 protein has one entry. The table lists over 100,000 distinct CDR3 sequences, around a tenth of them singletons, with 31% in the top ten. The sequenced sample was PBMCs, sequenced either directly or after in vitro stimulation (not recorded which). These receptors were obtained from a human donor in good health (CMV status not recorded). Some clones in this sample may be carry-over from other donors' samples.

This clonotype was detected many times. The gene calls are TRBV7-2 and TRBJ2-7; 7 positions match TRBD1. The V and J ends lost 1 base and 3 bases, in that order; junction bases with no gene match: 9. CDR3 size: 16 residues. From germline, CDR1 is SGHTA and CDR2 FQGNSA. The CDR3 bases are TGTGCCAGCAGCTTAGGGGACAGAGAAAAGTACTACGAGCAGTACGTC. Its translation: CASSLGDREKYYEQYV.

This clonotype has just a few counts. This rearrangement joins TRBV6-2 or TRBV6-3 to TRBJ2-7; 7 positions match TRBD2. The V segment lost 4 bases and the J segment 2 bases; nucleotides outside the gene matches: 5. The CDR3 consists of 14 residues. The germline V gene encodes CDR1 MNHEY and CDR2 SVGEGT. The CDR3 protein is CASSSGTTTYEQYF. In DNA form, the CDR3 reads TGTGCCAGCAGTTCGGGGACTACAACCTACGAGCAGTACTTC.

In its sample, this clonotype was seen a few times. The gene calls are TRBV27 and TRBJ1-5; 10 nucleotides line up with TRBD1. CDR3 length equals 15 residues. Germline CDR1 and CDR2: MNHEY and SMNVEV (reference sequence). J was trimmed by 2 bases and V by 5 bases; bases with no gene match: 3. In nucleotides, the CDR3 is TGTGCCAGCAGTGGGACAGGGGCTCGCAATCAGCCCCAGCATTTT. It yields the protein CASSGTGARNQPQHF.

This clonotype appeared many times. The chain links TRBV11-3 to TRBJ2-2; no definite D call. V lost 5 bases and J 6 bases, leaving 4 bases between the germline ends. Germline lookup yields CDR1 SGHNT and CDR2 YENEEA. The CDR3 has 11 amino acids. As DNA, the CDR3 is TGTGCCAGCAGCCCTCCCGGGGAGCTGTTTTTT. Translated, it gives CASSPPGELFF. Full variable domain (missing parts from reference TRBV11-3 and TRBJ2-2): EAGVVQSPRYKIIEKKQPVAFWCNPISGHNTLYWYLQNLGQGPELLIRYENEEAVDDSQLPKDRFSAERLKGVDSTLKIQPAELGDSAVYLCASSPPGELFFGEGSRLTVL.

This clonotype was picked up a small number of times. The chain carries TRBV6-2 or TRBV6-3 and TRBJ2-1; a weak D match, TRBD2 (6 bases). The germline V gene encodes CDR1 MNHEY and CDR2 SVGEGT. V lost 7 bases to trimming and J lost 2 bases, with 15 bases between them. CDR3 length: 15 residues. In nucleotides, the CDR3 is TGTGCCAGCATCAAGGACTACTTTACCTACAATGAGCAGTTCTTC. Translation: CASIKDYFTYNEQFF.

This clonotype was seen ten or more times. The CDR3 is CASSLDRGGEQFF. The CDR3 DNA is TGTGCCAGCAGCTTAGATCGAGGGGGTGAGCAGTTCTTC. The chain carries TRBV7-2 and TRBJ2-1; D might be TRBD1 (6 bases). Germline values: CDR1 SGHTA, CDR2 FQGNSA. Trimming pared 1 base from V and 9 bases from J, leaving 10 bases between. This CDR3 comprises 13 residues.

This clonotype was detected a few times. The V gene is TRBV28, the J gene TRBJ1-5; 7 bases agree with TRBD1. The V gene end was trimmed by 7 bases and the J gene end by 0 bases; junction bases not matched to a gene: 6. The CDR3 extends over 15 amino acids. CDR1 is MDHEN, CDR2 SYDVKM, per germline. The CDR3 DNA is TGTGCCAGCACCAGGACAGGTTATAGCAATCAGCCCCAGCATTTT. Protein: CASTRTGYSNQPQHF.

The rearrangement joins TRBV9 to TRBJ2-3, with no clear D. Germline CDR1 reads SGDLS; CDR2 reads YYNGEE. The CDR3 has 14 amino acids. V shed 4 bases and J shed 2 bases, with 11 bases lying between them. This CDR3 is CASSPRDITDTQYF. CDR3 DNA: TGTGCCAGCAGCCCCAGAGACATCACAGATACGCAGTATTTT.

This clonotype was observed many times. The chain is built from TRBV25-1 and TRBJ2-2; 10 bases line up with TRBD2. Unmatched junction bases numbered 8, after V lost 7 bases and J lost 3 bases. This CDR3 is 16 amino acids long. Per the germline V gene, CDR1 is MGHDK and CDR2 is SYGVNS. For the CDR3, the DNA is TGTGCCAGCAAGGATAGCGGGAGGATCCACACCGGGGAGCTGTTTTTT. Its protein is CASKDSGRIHTGELFF.

This clonotype has more than one count but fewer than ten. The gene calls are TRBV20-1 and TRBJ2-5; D gene ambiguous. V lost 6 bases and J lost 2, with 10 bases in between. Germline V gene sequence: CDR1 DFQATT, CDR2 SNEGSKA (reference sequence). The CDR3 spans 12 residues. DNA of the CDR3: TGCAGTGCCCTACCCGTTCAAGAGACCCAGTACTTC. As protein: CSALPVQETQYF.

This clonotype has at least ten counts. The genes are TRBV7-2 and TRBJ1-4; maybe TRBD1 (6 bases). V lost 5 bases and J 4 bases, leaving 14 bases between the germline ends. The length of the CDR3 is 15 residues. Germline values: CDR1 SGHTA, CDR2 FQGNSA. Here the CDR3 reads CASSGRGGGNEKLFF. Here the CDR3 DNA reads TGTGCCAGCAGCGGAAGGGGGGGAGGTAATGAAAAACTGTTTTTT.

This clonotype was seen many times. V usage is TRBV7-9 and J usage is TRBJ2-1; tentatively, D is TRBD1 (6 bases). V was cut by 9 bases and J by 6 bases, with 15 bases left in between. The germline gives CDR1 SEHNR, CDR2 FQNEAQ (reference sequence). The CDR3 length is 13 residues. The CDR3 nucleotides are TGTGCCAGGGGGGCGGACGGAGGCAATGAGCAGTTCTTC. Translated: CARGADGGNEQFF.

This clonotype was observed a handful of times. CDR3 coding DNA: TGTGCCAGCAGCTTAGGACAGGGGGACGGAGGCTACACCTTC. Translation gives CASSLGQGDGGYTF. The V call is TRBV11-3, the J call TRBJ1-2; 9 bases match TRBD1. V trimming: 1 base; J trimming: 8 bases; junction bases outside the gene matches: 5. Germline CDR1 is SGHNT and CDR2 is YENEEA. The CDR3 consists of 14 residues.

This clonotype was detected a few times. J is TRBJ1-1 and V is TRBV20-1; weak D call: TRBD1 (5 bases). This CDR3 is built from 15 residues. Per germline, CDR1 DFQATT and CDR2 SNEGSKA (reference sequence). V was pared by 0 bases and J by 0 bases, with 11 bases between. The CDR3 DNA reads as TGCAGTGCTAGAGACTCCAGGGCGTTGAACACTGAAGCTTTCTTT. Amino acid sequence: CSARDSRALNTEAFF.

The table lists this clonotype with many counts. V usage is TRBV29-1 and J usage is TRBJ2-7, with 8 bases fitting TRBD1. Unmatched junction bases numbered 5, after V lost 6 bases and J lost 1 base. Germline V gene sequence: CDR1 SQVTM, CDR2 ANQGSEA. The CDR3 contains 13 residues. CDR3 sequence reads: CSVQGQVSYEQYF. CDR3 DNA sequence: TGCAGCGTCCAGGGACAGGTATCCTACGAGCAGTACTTC.

The V and J genes are TRBV4-1 and TRBJ2-5; D possibly uses TRBD1 or TRBD2 (7 bases each). Trimming removed 1 base at V and 4 bases at J, with 10 bases between. CDR1 is MGHRA and CDR2 is YSYEKL in the germline V gene. This CDR3 has 14 residues. The CDR3 protein is CASSQAGGAETQYF. The CDR3 DNA reads as TGCGCCAGCAGCCAAGCAGGGGGGGCAGAGACCCAGTACTTC.

This clonotype was seen ten or more times. The genes are TRBV5-6 and TRBJ2-1; 12 bases map to TRBD2. This CDR3 is 18 amino acids long. The V segment lost 0 bases and the J segment 6 bases; nucleotides outside the gene matches: 10. Per the germline V gene, CDR1 is SGHDT and CDR2 is YYEEEE. This chain's CDR3 is CASSLGFEASGRANEQFF. The CDR3 nucleotides are TGTGCCAGCAGCTTGGGATTTGAGGCTAGCGGGAGGGCCAATGAGCAGTTCTTC.

This clonotype was picked up many times. The chain links TRBV2 to TRBJ2-1, with D perhaps TRBD1 (5 bases). This CDR3 has 15 amino acids. Trimming took off 6 bases at V and 0 bases at J, with 12 bases between the two ends. CDR1 SNHLY and CDR2 FYNNEI come from the germline V gene. As DNA, the CDR3 is TGTGCCAGCAGATTCGGACAAGGCTCCTACAATGAGCAGTTCTTC. This sequence encodes CASRFGQGSYNEQFF.